The entry below describes one T cell receptor beta chain. Its antigen is as yet unknown. This entry belongs to a study of cytomegalovirus exposure and HLA in healthy donors. Germline V lookup: CDR1 SGHTA, CDR2 FQGNSA. This CDR3 comprises 16 residues. Trimming removed 5 bases from V and 1 base from J, with 17 bases in between. The PCR contained 60 Vbeta and 13 Jbeta primers. This table comes from immunoSEQ multiplex PCR, and its TCRdb copy is limited to in-frame clones, with some not included. The sample includes approximately 170,000 clones. Study-level points and caveats: Some V segments, including TRBV6-2 and TRBV6-3, were excluded as indistinguishable. Associated with cytomegalovirus, according to the listing, were 170 or so TCR beta chains. For most subjects, TCR beta sequences were reported to predict HLA-A and HLA-B alleles with accuracy. In vitro data verified three CMV-associated chains as specific for CMV antigens.

The clonotype originates from a woman aged 18-29 years in good health and CMV-seropositive. The chain links TRBV7-2 to TRBJ2-5, with D possibly being TRBD1 (6 bases). Sequencing input: PBMCs. CDR3 DNA: TGTGCCAGCAGCCCCCGCCAAGGACAGTCCCAAGAGACCCAGTACTTC. Translation: CASSPRQGQSQETQYF.